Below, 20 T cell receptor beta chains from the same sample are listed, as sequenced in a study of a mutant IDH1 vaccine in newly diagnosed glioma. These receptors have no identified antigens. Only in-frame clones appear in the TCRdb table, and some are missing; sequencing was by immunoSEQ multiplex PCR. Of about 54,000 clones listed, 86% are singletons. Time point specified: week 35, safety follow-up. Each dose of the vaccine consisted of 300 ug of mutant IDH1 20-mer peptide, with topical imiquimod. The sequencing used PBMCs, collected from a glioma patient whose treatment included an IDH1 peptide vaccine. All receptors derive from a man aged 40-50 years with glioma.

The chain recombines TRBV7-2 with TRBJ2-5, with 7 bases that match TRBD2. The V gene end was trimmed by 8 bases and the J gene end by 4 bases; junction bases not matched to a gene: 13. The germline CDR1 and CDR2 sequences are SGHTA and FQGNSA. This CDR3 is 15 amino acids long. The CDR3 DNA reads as TGTGCCAGCCGTTTGGGGGGGGTGTCGGGAGAGACCCAGTACTTC. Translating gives CASRLGGVSGETQYF.

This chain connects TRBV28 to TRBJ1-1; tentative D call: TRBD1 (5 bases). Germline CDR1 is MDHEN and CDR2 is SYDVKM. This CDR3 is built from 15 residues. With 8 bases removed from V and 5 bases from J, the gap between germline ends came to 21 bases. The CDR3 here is CASRGLNWEGTEAFF. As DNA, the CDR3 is TGTGCCAGCCGGGGGTTAAACTGGGAAGGGACTGAAGCTTTCTTT. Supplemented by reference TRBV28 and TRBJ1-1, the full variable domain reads DVKVTQSSRYLVKRTGEKVFLECVQDMDHENMFWYRQDPGLGLRLIYFSYDVKMKEKGDIPEGYSVSREKKERFSLILESASTNQTSMYLCASRGLNWEGTEAFFGQGTRLTVV.

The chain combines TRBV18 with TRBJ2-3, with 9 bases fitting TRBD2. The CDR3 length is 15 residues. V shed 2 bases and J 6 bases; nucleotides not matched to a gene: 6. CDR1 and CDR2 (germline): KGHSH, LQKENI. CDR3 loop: CASSPSLAGSDTQYF. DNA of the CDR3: TGTGCCAGCTCACCATCGCTAGCGGGGAGCGATACGCAGTATTTT.

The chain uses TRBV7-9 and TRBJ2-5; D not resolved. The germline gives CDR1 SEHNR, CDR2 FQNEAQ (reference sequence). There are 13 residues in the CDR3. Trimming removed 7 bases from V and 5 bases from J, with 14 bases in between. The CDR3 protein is CASTIGGWETQYF. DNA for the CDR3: TGTGCCAGCACCATAGGCGGTTGGGAGACCCAGTACTTC.

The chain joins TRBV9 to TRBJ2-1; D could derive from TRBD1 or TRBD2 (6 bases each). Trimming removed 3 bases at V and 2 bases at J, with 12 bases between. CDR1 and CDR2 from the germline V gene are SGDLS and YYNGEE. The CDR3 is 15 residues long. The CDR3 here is CASSGGGSTYNEQFF. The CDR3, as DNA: TGTGCCAGCAGCGGAGGGGGGAGTACCTACAATGAGCAGTTCTTC.

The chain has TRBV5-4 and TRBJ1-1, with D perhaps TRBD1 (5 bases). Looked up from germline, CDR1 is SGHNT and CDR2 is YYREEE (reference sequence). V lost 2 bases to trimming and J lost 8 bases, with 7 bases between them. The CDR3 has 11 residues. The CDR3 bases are TGTGCCAGCAGCTTTGGGGCAGAAGCTTTCTTT. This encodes CASSFGAEAFF.

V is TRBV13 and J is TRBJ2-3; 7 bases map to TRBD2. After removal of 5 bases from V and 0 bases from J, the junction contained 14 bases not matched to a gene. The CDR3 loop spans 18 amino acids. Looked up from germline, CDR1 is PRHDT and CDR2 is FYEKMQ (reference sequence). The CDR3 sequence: CASSRPGTTDLSTDTQYF. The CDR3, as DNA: TGTGCCAGCAGCAGACCTGGGACTACCGACCTTAGCACAGATACGCAGTATTTT.

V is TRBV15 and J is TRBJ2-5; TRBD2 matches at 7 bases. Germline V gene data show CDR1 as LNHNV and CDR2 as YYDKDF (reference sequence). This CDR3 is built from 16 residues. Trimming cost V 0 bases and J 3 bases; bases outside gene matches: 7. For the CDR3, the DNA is TGTGCCACCAGCAGAGATATGTGGCTAGCGGAAGAGACCCAGTACTTC. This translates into CATSRDMWLAEETQYF. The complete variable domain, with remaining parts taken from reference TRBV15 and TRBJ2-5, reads DAMVIQNPRYQVTQFGKPVTLSCSQTLNHNVMYWYQQKSSQAPKLLFHYYDKDFNNEADTPDNFQSRRPNTSFCFLDIRSPGLGDTAMYLCATSRDMWLAEETQYFGPGTRLLVL.

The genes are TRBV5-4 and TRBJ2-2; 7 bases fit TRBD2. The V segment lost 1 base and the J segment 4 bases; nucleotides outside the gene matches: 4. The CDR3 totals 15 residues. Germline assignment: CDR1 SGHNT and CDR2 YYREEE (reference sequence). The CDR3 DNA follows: TGTGCCAGCAGCTTGTTGGGGGGGGGCACCGGGGAGCTGTTTTTT. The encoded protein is CASSLLGGGTGELFF.

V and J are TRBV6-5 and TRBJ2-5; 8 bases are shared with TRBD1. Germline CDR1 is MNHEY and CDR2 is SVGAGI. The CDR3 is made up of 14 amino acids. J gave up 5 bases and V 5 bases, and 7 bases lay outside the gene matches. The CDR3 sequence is CASSRTGLRETQYF. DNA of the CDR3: TGTGCCAGCAGTCGGACAGGGTTACGGGAGACCCAGTACTTC.

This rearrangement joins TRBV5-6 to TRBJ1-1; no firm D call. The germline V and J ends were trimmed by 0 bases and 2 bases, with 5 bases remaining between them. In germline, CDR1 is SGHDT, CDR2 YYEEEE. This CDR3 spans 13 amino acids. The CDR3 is CASSLGHNTEAFF. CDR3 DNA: TGTGCCAGCAGCTTGGGCCACAACACTGAAGCTTTCTTT.

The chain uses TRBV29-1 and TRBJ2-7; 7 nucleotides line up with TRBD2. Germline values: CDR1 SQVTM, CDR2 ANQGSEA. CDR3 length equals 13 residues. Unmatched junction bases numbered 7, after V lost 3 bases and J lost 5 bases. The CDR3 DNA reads TGCAGCGTTGATTCCGCGGGAGCCCACGAGCAGTACTTC. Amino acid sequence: CSVDSAGAHEQYF.

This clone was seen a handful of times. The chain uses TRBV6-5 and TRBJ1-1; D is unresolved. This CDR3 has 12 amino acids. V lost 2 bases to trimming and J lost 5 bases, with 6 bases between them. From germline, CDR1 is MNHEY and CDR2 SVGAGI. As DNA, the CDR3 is TGTGCCAGCAGTTACGGGCGGACTGAAGCTTTCTTT. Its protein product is CASSYGRTEAFF.

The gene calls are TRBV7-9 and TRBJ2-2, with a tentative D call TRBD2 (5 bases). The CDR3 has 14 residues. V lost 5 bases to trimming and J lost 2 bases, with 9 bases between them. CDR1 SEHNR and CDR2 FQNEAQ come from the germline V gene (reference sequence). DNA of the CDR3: TGTGCCAGCAGCCCGGACTCTAACACCGGGGAGCTGTTTTTT. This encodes CASSPDSNTGELFF.

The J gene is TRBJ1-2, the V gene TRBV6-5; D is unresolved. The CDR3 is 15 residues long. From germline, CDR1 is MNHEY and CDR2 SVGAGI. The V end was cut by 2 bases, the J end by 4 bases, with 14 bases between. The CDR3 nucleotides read TGTGCCAGCAGTTACAAGGGAAGGGCCATCTATGGCTACACCTTC. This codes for CASSYKGRAIYGYTF.

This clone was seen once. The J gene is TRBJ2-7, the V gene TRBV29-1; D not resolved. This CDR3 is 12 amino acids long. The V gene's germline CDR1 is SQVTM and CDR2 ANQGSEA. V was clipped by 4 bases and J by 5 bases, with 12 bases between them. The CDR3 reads CSVVRQADEQYF. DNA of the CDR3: TGCAGCGTTGTGCGTCAGGCCGACGAGCAGTACTTC.

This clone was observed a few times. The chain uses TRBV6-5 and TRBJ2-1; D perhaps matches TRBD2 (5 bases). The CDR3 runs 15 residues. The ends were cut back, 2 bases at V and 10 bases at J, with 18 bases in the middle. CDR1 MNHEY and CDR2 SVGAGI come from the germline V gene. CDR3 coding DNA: TGTGCCAGCAGTTACCGGGGAGCCGCTATCGGGGAGCAGTTCTTC. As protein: CASSYRGAAIGEQFF.

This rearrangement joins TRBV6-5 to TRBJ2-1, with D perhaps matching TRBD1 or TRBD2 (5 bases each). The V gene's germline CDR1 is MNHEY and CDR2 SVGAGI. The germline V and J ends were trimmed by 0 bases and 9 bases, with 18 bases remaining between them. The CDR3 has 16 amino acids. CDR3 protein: CASSYSGPGPSFEQFF. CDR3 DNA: TGTGCCAGCAGTTACTCGGGGCCGGGACCCTCGTTTGAGCAGTTCTTC.

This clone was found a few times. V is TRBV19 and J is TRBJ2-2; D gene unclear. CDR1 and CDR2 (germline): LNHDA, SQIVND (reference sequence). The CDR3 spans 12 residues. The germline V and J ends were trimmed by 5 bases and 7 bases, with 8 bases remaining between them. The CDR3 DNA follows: TGTGCCAGTAGTCCCGCGAGCGGGGAGCTGTTTTTT. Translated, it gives CASSPASGELFF.

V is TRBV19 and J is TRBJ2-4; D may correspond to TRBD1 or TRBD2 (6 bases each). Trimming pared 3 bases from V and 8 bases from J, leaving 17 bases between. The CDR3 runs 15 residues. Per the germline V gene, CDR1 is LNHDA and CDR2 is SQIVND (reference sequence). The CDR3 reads CASSIISGGFHIQYF. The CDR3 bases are TGTGCCAGTAGTATTATTTCCGGGGGCTTCCACATTCAGTACTTC.